The present entry profiles one TCR beta chain with its context. The sample originates from a study of cytomegalovirus exposure and HLA in healthy donors. The CDR3 is 14 residues long. The germline gives CDR1 MDHEN, CDR2 SYDVKM. With 2 bases removed from V and 4 bases from J, the gap between germline ends came to 11 bases. The PCR employed 60 Vbeta primers together with 13 Jbeta primers. Assay used: immunoSEQ multiplex PCR; TCRdb lists only in-frame clones, some missing. The table shows some 100,000 clones, with 81% occurring only once. The specimen sequenced was PBMCs. The chain has TRBV28 and TRBJ1-2, with a tentative D call TRBD1 (6 bases). The source of this sequence is a young woman in good health and CMV-seronegative. The CDR3 DNA is TGTGCCAGCAGTTTACAGGGGCTTGTCTATGGCTACACCTTC. This encodes CASSLQGLVYGYTF.